One and the same sample provided the 13 T cell receptor beta chains below, sequenced in a study of cytomegalovirus exposure and HLA in healthy donors. The PCR made use of 60 Vbeta and 13 Jbeta primers. TCRdb's table, derived via immunoSEQ multiplex PCR, lists solely in-frame clones and lacks some. The sample contains some 120,000 clones, 75% to 80% of which appear only once. Sample: PBMCs. The source of these receptors is a woman aged 35 to 49 in good health and CMV-seronegative.

V usage is TRBV4-1 and J usage is TRBJ2-2; possible D gene TRBD2, 7 bases. Trimming stripped 3 bases from V and 0 bases from J, with 11 bases between. Germline V gene sequence: CDR1 MGHRA, CDR2 YSYEKL. The CDR3 totals 16 residues. CDR3 nucleotides: TGCGCCAGCAGCCAGGGGGGGGCTGCGAACACCGGGGAGCTGTTTTTT. It specifies CASSQGGAANTGELFF.

The rearrangement links TRBV5-1 to TRBJ2-2, with a weak D call TRBD1 (5 bases). From germline, CDR1 is SGHRS and CDR2 YFSETQ. The CDR3 has 14 residues. V was cut by 2 bases and J by 2 bases, with 7 bases left in between. CDR3 amino acids: CASSFQGNTGELFF. The CDR3 DNA is TGCGCCAGCAGCTTCCAGGGAAACACCGGGGAGCTGTTTTTT.

This rearrangement joins TRBV28 to TRBJ2-5; 8 positions match TRBD1. The germline CDR1 and CDR2 sequences are MDHEN and SYDVKM. This CDR3 is built from 14 residues. With 6 bases clipped from V and 5 bases from J, the junction kept 8 bases outside the gene matches. CDR3 coding DNA: TGTGCCAGCAGCCCGACAGGGGATGGGGAGACCCAGTACTTC. Amino acid sequence: CASSPTGDGETQYF.

This clone occurred a few times. A read error may account for a junction end that differs from germline. This chain links TRBV6-6 with TRBJ2-4; TRBD2 might be the D (5 bases). Germline V CDR1 and CDR2: MNHNY, SVGAGI (reference sequence). CDR3 length: 13 amino acids. Here the CDR3 DNA reads TGTGCCAGCAGTTACGGGAGCAAAAACAGTCAGTACTTC. Translated, it gives CASSYGSKNSQYF.

In its sample, this clone was seen once. The V call is TRBV9, the J call TRBJ2-7; 10 positions match TRBD1. Germline V gives CDR1 SGDLS, CDR2 YYNGEE. The V segment lost 2 bases and the J segment 6 bases; nucleotides outside the gene matches: 5. This CDR3 has 14 amino acids. The CDR3 coding sequence is TGTGCCAGCAGCGTCCGGACAGGGGGTGGCGAGCAGTACTTC. Residues: CASSVRTGGGEQYF.

This sequence joins TRBV27 and TRBJ1-1; weak D call: TRBD1 (6 bases). Germline-derived CDR1 and CDR2 are MNHEY and SMNVEV (reference sequence). V gave up 3 bases and J gave up 2 bases, with 10 bases separating them. The CDR3 extends over 14 amino acids. The DNA for the CDR3 is TGTGCCAGCAGTTTCGGGACATTCAACACTGAAGCTTTCTTT. As protein: CASSFGTFNTEAFF.

V is TRBV2 and J is TRBJ2-7; 7 bases fit TRBD1. With V trimmed by 7 bases and J by 2 bases, 8 bases remained unmatched. The CDR3 extends over 14 amino acids. Germline values: CDR1 SNHLY, CDR2 FYNNEI. Here the CDR3 reads CASNNRTGAYEQYF. The CDR3 DNA is TGTGCCAGCAACAACCGGACAGGTGCCTACGAGCAGTACTTC.

A single count supports this clone. The rearrangement links TRBV5-1 to TRBJ2-7, with D possibly TRBD1 on 6 matching bases. Per germline, CDR1 SGHRS and CDR2 YFSETQ. The CDR3 runs 14 residues. The germline V and J ends were trimmed by 5 bases and 0 bases, with 12 bases remaining between them. The CDR3 DNA reads as TGCGCCAGCAGTTACGGACAGAGCTCCTACGAGCAGTACTTC. Translation: CASSYGQSSYEQYF.

Worth noting for this clone: An end of the junction does not agree with germline; a read error may underlie this. The rearrangement uses TRBV20-1 and TRBJ1-5; no reliable D call. Germline lookup yields CDR1 DFQATT and CDR2 SNEGSKA (reference sequence). The CDR3 spans 10 residues. This CDR3 reads CSARQQPQHF. The CDR3 coding sequence is TGCAGCGCTAGGCAGCAGCCCCAGCATTTT.

This chain uses TRBV6-1 with TRBJ2-4; TRBD1 is a possible D gene (5 bases). The CDR3 contains 15 residues. CDR1 and CDR2 from the germline V gene are MNHNS and SASEGT. Trimming left V 2 bases short and J 8 bases short, with 16 bases between. CDR3 nucleotide sequence: TGTGCCAGCAGTGAATACAGGACCCCCATGGACATTCAGTACTTC. Protein product: CASSEYRTPMDIQYF.

This clone was recorded only once. V gene TRBV7-2 combines with J gene TRBJ2-3; 9 bases map to TRBD1. The CDR3 has 15 residues. V was pared by 1 base and J by 3 bases, with 2 bases of the junction left unmatched. Germline CDR1 SGHTA, CDR2 FQGNSA. CDR3: CASSLVQGATDTQYF. The CDR3 DNA follows: TGTGCCAGCAGCTTAGTACAGGGGGCAACAGATACGCAGTATTTT.

The chain has TRBV19 and TRBJ2-1; TRBD2 agrees at 10 bases. The CDR3 contains 18 residues. The germline V gene encodes CDR1 LNHDA and CDR2 SQIVND (reference sequence). The V gene end was trimmed by 6 bases and the J gene end by 7 bases; junction bases not matched to a gene: 18. CDR3 in DNA: TGTGCCAGTAGCCAAACCCCCCCCGGGCTAGCGGGAGAAAATGAGCAGTTCTTC. Translating gives CASSQTPPGLAGENEQFF.

V gene TRBV4-3 combines with J gene TRBJ2-7, with 7 bases fitting TRBD1. There are 16 residues in the CDR3. Looked up from germline, CDR1 is LGHNA and CDR2 is YSLEER. V gave up 0 bases and J gave up 0 bases; unmatched junction bases: 5. The CDR3 sequence is CASSQERTGASYEQYF. The DNA for the CDR3 is TGCGCCAGCAGCCAAGAACGCACAGGGGCCTCCTACGAGCAGTACTTC.